The T cell receptor (beta chain) described here comes from a study of cytomegalovirus exposure and HLA in healthy donors. Study results and caveats: Accurate HLA-A and HLA-B prediction from TCR beta sequences was reported for most subjects. Later analysis indicated greater clonal expansion among HLA-associated TCR beta chains than among equally common other chains.

V lost 0 bases, J lost 2 bases, and 2 bases stayed unmatched. Looked up from germline, CDR1 is SGHDT and CDR2 is YYEEEE. This CDR3 is 14 amino acids long. PCR was performed using 60 Vbeta and 13 Jbeta primers. The repertoire was sequenced with immunoSEQ multiplex PCR; TCRdb's copy has only in-frame clones and lacks some. The sample yields roughly 200,000 clones, 79% seen once. Comment on this clone: Its cognate antigen is unknown.

V gene TRBV5-6 combines with J gene TRBJ2-7; 7 positions agree with TRBD1. This receptor was obtained from a girl under 18 in good health and CMV-seropositive. Material: PBMCs. The CDR3 bases are TGTGCCAGCAGCTTGGGACAGGGCCCCTACGAGCAGTACTTC. Protein sequence: CASSLGQGPYEQYF.